This entry lists 22 T cell receptor beta chains sequenced from one sample in a study of blood T cell repertoires in COVID-19. Clones were read by immunoSEQ multiplex PCR, and TCRdb kept only the in-frame ones, dropping some. The sample holds approximately 57,000 clones, just under 90% seen once. Sequencing used peripheral blood. These receptor sequences come from a man over 45 with acute or convalescent COVID-19.

The chain joins TRBV5-4 to TRBJ2-2, with 8 bases fitting TRBD1. The CDR3 consists of 14 residues. V lost 4 bases, J lost 7 bases, and 6 bases stayed unmatched. Germline V gene sequence: CDR1 SGHNT, CDR2 YYREEE (reference sequence). The CDR3 nucleotides are TGTGCCAGCAGCCAACAGGGGGTTCTCGGGGAGCTGTTTTTT. It encodes CASSQQGVLGELFF.

This chain links TRBV2 with TRBJ2-7; 9 positions match TRBD1. Germline V gives CDR1 SNHLY, CDR2 FYNNEI. The CDR3 sequence is 16 residues long. Losses at the gene ends were 0 bases for V and 0 bases for J; bases not matched to a gene: 3. In DNA, the CDR3 is TGTGCCAGCAGTGAAGCAGGGACAGGGAGCTCCTACGAGCAGTACTTC. It translates to CASSEAGTGSSYEQYF.

The chain combines TRBV5-4 with TRBJ1-1; weak D call: TRBD1 (5 bases). The CDR3 is made up of 15 amino acids. V was cut by 0 bases and J by 5 bases, with 14 bases left in between. Germline lookup yields CDR1 SGHNT and CDR2 YYREEE (reference sequence). Written as DNA, the CDR3 is TGTGCCAGCAGCTTGGCAAGGGGATTGGGGACTGAAGCTTTCTTT. Protein: CASSLARGLGTEAFF.

The V and J genes are TRBV5-1 and TRBJ1-3, with 7 nucleotides matching TRBD1. The CDR3 is 15 residues long. Germline values: CDR1 SGHRS, CDR2 YFSETQ. The junction had 4 bases not matched to a gene; V was cut back by 0 bases and J by 4 bases. Here the CDR3 DNA reads TGCGCCAGCAGCTTGGGGGGACAGTTCGGAAACACCATATATTTT. As protein: CASSLGGQFGNTIYF.

V gene TRBV5-1 combines with J gene TRBJ1-2, with D perhaps TRBD1 (5 bases). The CDR3 runs 15 residues. V gave up 2 bases and J gave up 8 bases, with 19 bases separating them. Germline V gene data show CDR1 as SGHRS and CDR2 as YFSETQ. In nucleotides, the CDR3 is TGCGCCAGCAGCTTAGCGGGGCGCGGAGGAGACGGCTACACCTTC. It codes for CASSLAGRGGDGYTF.

This chain connects TRBV6-6 to TRBJ1-2; TRBD1 agrees at 8 bases. The J segment lost 5 bases and the V segment lost 6 bases, leaving 11 bases of the junction unmatched. This CDR3 is built from 15 residues. The germline V gene encodes CDR1 MNHNY and CDR2 SVGAGI (reference sequence). CDR3 sequence: CASRNAGGEMYGYTF. DNA for the CDR3: TGTGCCAGCAGAAACGCAGGGGGCGAGATGTATGGCTACACCTTC.

The chain combines TRBV2 with TRBJ2-7; TRBD1 aligns across 10 bases. J gave up 1 base and V 10 bases, and 4 bases lay outside the gene matches. Germline V gene lookup returns CDR1 SNHLY and CDR2 FYNNEI. The CDR3 spans 13 residues. The CDR3 loop reads CATSGQGSYEQYF. CDR3 nucleotide sequence: TGTGCCACCTCGGGACAGGGGTCCTACGAGCAGTACTTC.

The genes are TRBV5-8 and TRBJ1-2; the D gene is possibly TRBD1 (5 bases). This CDR3 region has 14 residues. The V gene lost 1 base and the J gene lost 3 bases, with 10 bases spanning the gap. Germline V lookup: CDR1 SGHTS, CDR2 YDEGEE. CDR3: CASSLRWGDYGYTF. In DNA, the CDR3 is TGTGCCAGCAGCTTGAGGTGGGGCGACTATGGCTACACCTTC.

This chain joins TRBV5-6 and TRBJ1-2, with 9 bases lining up with TRBD1. The germline V gene encodes CDR1 SGHDT and CDR2 YYEEEE. With V trimmed by 2 bases and J by 7 bases, 9 bases remained unmatched. The CDR3 consists of 15 residues. In DNA form, the CDR3 reads TGTGCCAGCAGCTTACGGGACAGGGTTTATCTTGGCTACACCTTC. It specifies CASSLRDRVYLGYTF.

The chain uses TRBV7-9 and TRBJ1-5, with D hard to call. Trimming pared 3 bases from V and 4 bases from J, leaving 10 bases between. Germline V gene sequence: CDR1 SEHNR, CDR2 FQNEAQ (reference sequence). This CDR3 spans 14 amino acids. The CDR3 sequence is CASSLEGLNQPQHF. CDR3 coding DNA: TGTGCCAGCAGCTTGGAGGGTTTAAATCAGCCCCAGCATTTT. The whole variable domain, remainder taken from reference TRBV7-9 and TRBJ1-5, is DTGVSQNPRHKITKRGQNVTFRCDPISEHNRLYWYRQTLGQGPEFLTYFQNEAQLEKSRLLSDRFSAERPKGSFSTLEIQRTEQGDSAMYLCASSLEGLNQPQHFGDGTRLSIL.

The V gene is TRBV3-1 (or the pseudogene TRBV3-2), the J gene TRBJ2-3; 13 nucleotides line up with TRBD2. The length of the CDR3 is 18 residues. The V gene's germline CDR1 is LGHDT and CDR2 YNNKEL (reference sequence). V gave up 0 bases and J gave up 2 bases; unmatched junction bases: 5. CDR3 sequence (DNA): TGTGCCAGCAGCCAAGAGGAACTAGCGGGAGGGCCCACAGATACGCAGTATTTT. It translates to CASSQEELAGGPTDTQYF.

This rearrangement joins TRBV27 to TRBJ2-5; tentatively, D is TRBD2 (6 bases). Germline V gene data show CDR1 as MNHEY and CDR2 as SMNVEV (reference sequence). V lost 0 bases to trimming and J lost 5 bases, with 16 bases between them. The CDR3 runs 16 residues. The DNA of the CDR3 is TGTGCCAGCAGTTTATCGCCGACTAGAAGGAGGGAGACCCAGTACTTC. As protein: CASSLSPTRRRETQYF.

Details on this clone: At one end the junction does not follow the germline gene, possibly because of a read error. The gene calls are TRBV7-7 and TRBJ2-3; 10 positions match TRBD2. Per the germline V gene, CDR1 is SSHAT and CDR2 is FNYEAQ (reference sequence). The CDR3 covers 16 residues. The CDR3 DNA follows: TGTGCTAGCAGCTTAGGAGCGGGGGGGCTGACAGATACGCAGTATTTT. Protein sequence: CASSLGAGGLTDTQYF.

This clone was picked up a small number of times. The rearrangement links TRBV27 to TRBJ1-2; 10 bases line up with TRBD1. J was trimmed by 4 bases and V by 6 bases; bases with no gene match: 14. CDR1 MNHEY and CDR2 SMNVEV come from the germline V gene (reference sequence). The CDR3 is 17 residues long. CDR3 in amino acids: CASSLYGQGVSGYGYTF. The CDR3 DNA sequence: TGTGCCAGCAGCCTTTACGGACAGGGGGTTAGCGGCTATGGCTACACCTTC.

The chain combines TRBV28 with TRBJ1-2; D gene uncertain. The CDR3 sequence is 12 residues long. Germline V gene lookup returns CDR1 MDHEN and CDR2 SYDVKM. V lost 5 bases to trimming and J lost 6 bases, with 10 bases between them. The CDR3 coding sequence is TGTGCCAGCAGTCGGGATGACGATGGCTACACCTTC. This encodes CASSRDDDGYTF.

This rearrangement joins TRBV24-1 to TRBJ2-1, with TRBD1 matching 12 bases. V was pared by 3 bases and J by 8 bases, with 7 bases of the junction left unmatched. The CDR3 is 16 residues long. The germline V gene has CDR1 KGHDR and CDR2 SFDVKD. CDR3 residues: CATSDLGTGGNYEQFF. The CDR3 DNA is TGTGCCACCAGTGATCTCGGGACAGGGGGCAACTATGAGCAGTTCTTC.

CDR3 protein: CSDRSYTEAFF. The CDR3, as DNA: TGCAGTGACAGGAGCTACACTGAAGCTTTCTTT. This chain uses TRBV20-1 with TRBJ1-1, with a weak D call TRBD1 (5 bases). The V end was cut by 7 bases, the J end by 3 bases, with 9 bases between. This CDR3 is 11 amino acids long. The germline V gene encodes CDR1 DFQATT and CDR2 SNEGSKA (reference sequence).

The chain couples TRBV13 to TRBJ1-1; 8 bases map to TRBD1. V was clipped by 4 bases and J by 8 bases; unmatched bases: 12. Germline loops: CDR1 PRHDT, CDR2 FYEKMQ (reference sequence). The CDR3 spans 15 residues. CDR3 coding DNA: TGTGCCAGCAGCTCCGCCGGACAGGGAGAGGGGGAAGCTTTCTTT. Protein sequence: CASSSAGQGEGEAFF.

This chain connects TRBV11-3 to TRBJ2-1; 7 bases are a match to TRBD2. The CDR3 is 14 residues long. The ends lost 1 base at V and 9 bases at J; junction bases unmatched: 6. Germline V gives CDR1 SGHNT, CDR2 YENEEA. The CDR3: CASSLVGGVSEQFF. The CDR3 coding sequence is TGTGCCAGCAGCTTAGTGGGAGGGGTCAGTGAGCAGTTCTTC.

The chain carries TRBV4-1 and TRBJ2-7; 10 bases line up with TRBD2. There are 16 residues in the CDR3. The germline CDR1 and CDR2 sequences are MGHRA and YSYEKL. V dropped 4 bases and J dropped 2; count of bases not matched to a gene: 8. The CDR3 reads CASSRDSGRLPYEQYF. CDR3 coding DNA: TGCGCCAGCAGCCGAGATAGCGGGAGGCTACCCTACGAGCAGTACTTC.

In this sample, this clone turned up once. The CDR3 DNA sequence: TGTGCCAGCAGTTTAGTTTCGGCCCGCGGGCAGTACTTC. Residues: CASSLVSARGQYF. The gene calls are TRBV12-3 or TRBV12-4 and TRBJ2-7; the D is unclear. Trimming pared 1 base from V and 9 bases from J, leaving 13 bases between. The CDR3 spans 13 residues.

The rearrangement links TRBV5-6 to TRBJ2-3, with TRBD2 matching 7 bases. The CDR3 consists of 15 residues. In germline, CDR1 is SGHDT, CDR2 YYEEEE. Unmatched junction bases numbered 4, after V lost 0 bases and J lost 3 bases. The CDR3 region has the DNA TGTGCCAGCAGCTTGGCGGGGGGTATGACAGATACGCAGTATTTT. The encoded protein is CASSLAGGMTDTQYF.